The source of this T cell receptor (beta chain) is a study of cytomegalovirus exposure and HLA in healthy donors. Trimming removed 5 bases from V and 5 bases from J, with 21 bases in between. CDR1 is SGHVS, CDR2 FQNEAQ, per germline. The CDR3 contains 16 residues. The study's findings and limits: According to a subsequent analysis, TCR clusters identified in the first cohort showed a tendency to co-occur across the 100 to 150 validation repertoires. The study put 150 to 200 TCR beta chains on its list as cytomegalovirus-associated. Most TCR sequences were uncommon, yet certain public TCRs appeared in many donors.

This clone was counted at least ten times. Its specificity is not known. Repertoires were generated with immunoSEQ multiplex PCR, while TCRdb's copy carries only in-frame clones and drops some. The sample lists tens of thousands of clones, roughly 84% occurring once. The specimen was PBMCs. The chain is built from TRBV7-8 and TRBJ1-2; possible D gene TRBD1, 5 bases. The receptor comes from a woman between 18 and 29 years old in good health and CMV-seropositive. The CDR3 region has the DNA TGTGCCAGCAGCCGGTGGGGAGGGGACTTGCGGTATGGCTACACCTTC. Its protein is CASSRWGGDLRYGYTF.